These 17 T cell receptor beta chains came from one sample sequenced in a study of control samples from healthy donors and cancer patients. Sequencing used immunoSEQ multiplex PCR; TCRdb keeps in-frame clones, though not all of them. This sample has tens of thousands of clones; about nine tenths occur once, and the top ten carry roughly 6.7%. The material sequenced was blood. These receptors all stem from a man between 45 and 60 years old in good health.

This chain connects TRBV21-1 to TRBJ1-3. TRBV21-1 is a known pseudogene. CDR3 length: 15 residues. The CDR3 nucleotides are TGTGCCAGCACCCCACAGCGATACTCTGGAAACACCATATATTTT. Its translation: CASTPQRYSGNTIYF.

The gene calls are TRBV7-9 and TRBJ1-1; D is undetermined. V lost 2 bases and J 7 bases, leaving 11 bases between the germline ends. The CDR3 is 13 residues long. In germline, CDR1 is SEHNR, CDR2 FQNEAQ (reference sequence). In nucleotides, the CDR3 is TGTGCCAGCAGCTTAAACCCAGTTAGTGAAGCTTTCTTT. It codes for CASSLNPVSEAFF.

This rearrangement joins TRBV5-1 to TRBJ2-2; D is perhaps TRBD1 (6 bases). V lost 0 bases to trimming and J lost 6 bases, with 12 bases between them. This CDR3 contains 15 residues. Per the germline V gene, CDR1 is SGHRS and CDR2 is YFSETQ. CDR3 coding DNA: TGCGCCAGCAGCTTGGGAGGGGGAACGTCCGGGGAGCTGTTTTTT. It translates to CASSLGGGTSGELFF.

The genes are TRBV7-2 and TRBJ2-1, with D perhaps matching TRBD2 (5 bases). The CDR3 length is 15 residues. Germline V lookup: CDR1 SGHTA, CDR2 FQGNSA. The V and J ends lost 2 bases and 7 bases respectively, with 15 bases between them. The CDR3 region has the DNA TGTGCCAGCAGCTTAATTAGGGCTAGCCTGAATGAGCAGTTCTTC. Translated, it gives CASSLIRASLNEQFF.

A few counts support this clone. The rearrangement links TRBV27 to TRBJ1-1; no definite D call. CDR1 and CDR2 (germline): MNHEY, SMNVEV (reference sequence). This CDR3 is built from 13 residues. Deletions cut 3 bases from V and 0 bases from J, with 5 bases between. CDR3 loop: CASSFRLNTEAFF. The CDR3 DNA reads as TGTGCCAGCAGTTTTAGGCTGAACACTGAAGCTTTCTTT.

V gene TRBV4-3 combines with J gene TRBJ1-3; tentative D call: TRBD1 (6 bases). V was pared by 2 bases and J by 0 bases, with 14 bases between. The CDR3 runs to 17 residues. CDR1 LGHNA and CDR2 YSLEER come from the germline V gene. DNA of the CDR3: TGCGCCAGCAGCCAATATGGGGGGGGCTTCTCTGGAAACACCATATATTTT. This gives the protein CASSQYGGGFSGNTIYF.

This chain connects TRBV7-9 to TRBJ2-2; D gene uncertain. Trimming took 1 base from V and 0 from J, leaving 12 bases between them. The CDR3 is 17 amino acids. CDR1 and CDR2 (germline): SEHNR, FQNEAQ (reference sequence). The CDR3 DNA reads TGTGCCAGCAGCTTAGATCGTGGCAGCGCGAACACCGGGGAGCTGTTTTTT. Amino acid sequence: CASSLDRGSANTGELFF.

The chain couples TRBV2 to TRBJ1-4; the D is unclear. The CDR3 length is 12 residues. Per the germline V gene, CDR1 is SNHLY and CDR2 is FYNNEI. Trimming removed 6 bases from V and 8 bases from J, with 10 bases in between. The chain's CDR3 is CASSWSWEKLFF. The CDR3 nucleotides read TGTGCCAGCAGCTGGAGTTGGGAAAAACTGTTTTTT.

The rearrangement uses TRBV5-5 and TRBJ2-3; TRBD2 matches 7 bases. Losses at the gene ends were 3 bases for V and 8 bases for J; bases not matched to a gene: 15. Germline V gene sequence: CDR1 SGHKS, CDR2 YYEKEE (reference sequence). CDR3 length: 16 amino acids. For the CDR3, the DNA is TGTGCCAGCAGCTGGAGGGTCTCCGCCGGGGAGGGTACGCAGTATTTT. Encoded protein: CASSWRVSAGEGTQYF.

The chain joins TRBV9 to TRBJ1-2, with D possibly matching TRBD1 (6 bases). This CDR3 has 17 amino acids. Germline assignment: CDR1 SGDLS and CDR2 YYNGEE. The ends were cut back, 4 bases at V and 3 bases at J, with 22 bases in the middle. CDR3 protein: CASSPSSGGGADYGYTF. As DNA, the CDR3 is TGTGCCAGCAGCCCCTCTAGTGGGGGGGGCGCGGACTATGGCTACACCTTC.

The rearrangement uses TRBV7-9 and TRBJ1-2, with 9 positions matching TRBD1. This CDR3 is 15 amino acids long. Trimming removed 4 bases from V and 3 bases from J; junction bases left unmatched: 6. Per germline, CDR1 SEHNR and CDR2 FQNEAQ (reference sequence). The CDR3 nucleotides are TGTGCCAGCAGCTCTACGGACAGGGGCTACTATGGCTACACCTTC. This sequence encodes CASSSTDRGYYGYTF.

V usage is TRBV4-3 and J usage is TRBJ1-6; TRBD1 matches at 7 bases. The CDR3 contains 15 residues. Losses at the gene ends were 1 base for V and 9 bases for J; bases not matched to a gene: 6. The germline V gene has CDR1 LGHNA and CDR2 YSLEER. In DNA form, the CDR3 reads TGCGCCAGCAGCCAAGGGGACAGCCAAACTTCACCCCTCCACTTT. Translating it yields CASSQGDSQTSPLHF.

V usage is TRBV2 and J usage is TRBJ2-1, with 11 bases lining up with TRBD2. CDR1 is SNHLY, CDR2 FYNNEI, per germline. The CDR3 is 18 residues long. V was pared by 3 bases and J by 8 bases, with 15 bases of the junction left unmatched. DNA of the CDR3: TGTGCCAGCAGTGAGCTAGCGGGGGGCCCACCGATAGGCGATGAGCAGTTCTTC. Protein sequence: CASSELAGGPPIGDEQFF.

The chain employs TRBV4-2 and TRBJ2-7; 14 nucleotides agree with TRBD2. The CDR3 covers 17 residues. V shed 4 bases and J 2 bases; nucleotides not matched to a gene: 7. Germline V gene data show CDR1 as LGHNA and CDR2 as YNFKEQ. CDR3: CASSPPGLAGGTYEQYF. CDR3 DNA sequence: TGTGCCAGCAGCCCCCCAGGACTAGCGGGGGGAACCTACGAGCAGTACTTC.

The CDR3 nucleotides read TGTGCCAGCAGAAAGGGGGTGGGTGGAGCTTTCTTT. Translating gives CASRKGVGGAFF. The J gene is TRBJ1-1, the V gene TRBV6-5; D might be TRBD1 (6 bases). The CDR3 loop spans 12 amino acids. V was clipped by 6 bases and J by 10 bases, with 15 bases between them. Per germline, CDR1 MNHEY and CDR2 SVGAGI.

In the case of this clone: The sample has other DNA sequences that encode this CDR3 too. The chain joins TRBV7-3 to TRBJ1-1; D gene uncertain. This CDR3 region has 14 residues. Germline CDR1 is SGHTA and CDR2 is FQGTGA. The V gene lost 0 bases and the J gene lost 1 base, with 6 bases spanning the gap. CDR3 bases: TGTGCCAGCAGCTTAACCGGGAGGAACACTGAAGCTTTCTTT. Translation gives CASSLTGRNTEAFF.

This clone has only one observation. The junction differs from germline at one of its ends, possibly a read error. This chain connects TRBV9 to TRBJ2-1; perhaps D is TRBD1 or TRBD2 (5 bases each). The CDR3 is 17 amino acids. The V gene's germline CDR1 is SGDLS and CDR2 YYNGEE. CDR3 sequence reads: CVSSAPPGTTLYNEQFF. In DNA form, the CDR3 reads TGTGTCAGCAGCGCCCCTCCCGGGACGACCCTATACAATGAGCAGTTCTTC.